A selection of T cell receptor beta chains follows, all from one sample in a study of blood T cell repertoires in COVID-19. Using immunoSEQ multiplex PCR, the repertoire was profiled, and TCRdb retains in-frame clones only, with some absent. This repertoire shows 90,000 to 150,000 clones, roughly 82% found once; its top ten account for 9.5% to 13%. Input material: peripheral blood. These receptors originate from a human donor in a cohort sampled during active COVID-19. The CDR3 runs from the conserved cysteine through the conserved F or W. A D gene is named only where the DNA matches it firmly. The size of a clone is reported for some rows only, either as once, few or many, or as a class for expanded clones.

TRBJ2-1 | . | . | TRBV9 | TGTGCCAGCAGCGGTAGAGGTTATGAGCAGTTCTTC | CASSGRGYEQFF
TRBJ2-5 | . | . | TRBV6-6 | TGTGCCAGCAGTCCGAGCACAGTCCAGTACTTC | CASSPSTVQYF
TRBJ1-4 | once | . | TRBV10-1 | TGCGCCAGCAGTGAGAAGGGGCAGGGCCCGGAAAAACTGTTTTTT | CASSEKGQGPEKLFF
TRBJ1-5 | . | TRBD1 | TRBV7-2 | TGTGCCAGCAGCTTGGGGACAGCCCTTAATCAGCCCCAGCATTTT | CASSLGTALNQPQHF
TRBJ2-5 | . | . | TRBV2 | TGTACCAGCAGTGGCGGGACAGCCCGAGAGACCCAGTACTTC | CTSSGGTARETQYF
TRBJ2-1 | . | . | TRBV27 | TGTGCCAGCAGTCCTTCTCTCGGGGATTGGGGCTACAATGAGCAGTTCTTC | CASSPSLGDWGYNEQFF
TRBJ1-2 | few | TRBD1 | TRBV20-1 | TGCAGTGCTCCCGACAGGGGTGGCTACACCTTC | CSAPDRGGYTF
TRBJ2-2 | . | . | TRBV5-1 | TGCGCCAGCAGCTTGGCCGGGGCGGGGTCCGGGGAGCTGTTTTTT | CASSLAGAGSGELFF
TRBJ2-1 | once | . | TRBV7-2 | TGTGCCACAGGCCGGTTCGGGGGATATAACAATGAGCAGTTCTTC | CATGRFGGYNNEQFF
TRBJ1-1 | few | . | TRBV7-8 | TGTGCCAGCAGCTTTTCGTACCTCGGGGGAACTGAAGCTTTCTTT | CASSFSYLGGTEAFF
TRBJ1-6 | . | TRBD1 | TRBV6-5 | TGTGCCAGCAGACCGACAGGGGGCGGCTCACCCCTCCACTTT | CASRPTGGGSPLHF